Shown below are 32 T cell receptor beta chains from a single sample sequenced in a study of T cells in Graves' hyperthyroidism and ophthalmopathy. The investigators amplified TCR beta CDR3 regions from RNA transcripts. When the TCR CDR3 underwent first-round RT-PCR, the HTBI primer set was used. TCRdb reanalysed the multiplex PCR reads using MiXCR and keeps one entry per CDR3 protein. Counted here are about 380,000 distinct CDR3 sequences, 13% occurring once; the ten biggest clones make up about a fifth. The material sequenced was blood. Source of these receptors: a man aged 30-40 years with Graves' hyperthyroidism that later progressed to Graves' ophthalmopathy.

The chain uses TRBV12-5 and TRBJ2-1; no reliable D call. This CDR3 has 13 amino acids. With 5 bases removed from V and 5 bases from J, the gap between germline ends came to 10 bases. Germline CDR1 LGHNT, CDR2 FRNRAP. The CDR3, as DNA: TGTGCTAGTGGTCCAGGCGTCAACAATGAGCAGTTCTTC. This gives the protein CASGPGVNNEQFF.

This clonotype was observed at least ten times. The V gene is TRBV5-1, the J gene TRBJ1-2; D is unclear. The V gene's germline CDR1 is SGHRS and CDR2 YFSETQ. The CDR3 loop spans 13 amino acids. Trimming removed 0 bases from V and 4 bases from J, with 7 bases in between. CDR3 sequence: CASSLGEFYGYTF. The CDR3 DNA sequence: TGCGCCAGCAGCTTGGGGGAGTTCTATGGCTACACCTTC.

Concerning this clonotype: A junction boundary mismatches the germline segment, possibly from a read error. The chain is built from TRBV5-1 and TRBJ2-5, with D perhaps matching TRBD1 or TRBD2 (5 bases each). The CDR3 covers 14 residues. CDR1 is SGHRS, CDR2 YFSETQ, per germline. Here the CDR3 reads CASSSAQAKGTEYF. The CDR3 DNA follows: TGCGCCAGCAGTTCGGCCCAAGCTAAAGGGACCGAGTACTTC. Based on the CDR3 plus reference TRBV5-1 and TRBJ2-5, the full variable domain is KAGVTQTPRYLIKTRGQQVTLSCSPISGHRSVSWYQQTPGQGLQFLFEYFSETQRNKGNFPGRFSGRQFSNSRSEMNVSTLELGDSALYLCASSSAQAKGTEYFGPGTRLLVL.

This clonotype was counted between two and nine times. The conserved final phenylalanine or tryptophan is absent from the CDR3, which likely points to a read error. The CDR3 nucleotides are TGCGCCAGCAGCCCCCAGGGTTCCATGAACACTGAAGCTTTCCTT. Protein product: CASSPQGSMNTEAFL. The chain uses TRBV5-1 and TRBJ1-1; maybe TRBD1 (5 bases). V was cut by 4 bases and J by 0 bases, with 13 bases left in between. Germline V gene data show CDR1 as SGHRS and CDR2 as YFSETQ. CDR3 length: 15 amino acids.

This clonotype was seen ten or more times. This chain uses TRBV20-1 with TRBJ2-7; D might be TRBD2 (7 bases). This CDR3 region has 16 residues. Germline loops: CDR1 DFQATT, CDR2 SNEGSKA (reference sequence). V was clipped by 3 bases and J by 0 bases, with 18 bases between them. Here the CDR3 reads CSARDPGRGPSYEQYF. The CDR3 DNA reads TGCAGTGCTAGGGATCCGGGGCGGGGGCCCTCCTACGAGCAGTACTTC.

In nucleotides, the CDR3 is TGTGCCAGCAGCCCGGGATCGGGGTCAAATCAGCCCCAGCATTTT. Translating gives CASSPGSGSNQPQHF. The chain employs TRBV27 and TRBJ1-5; unclear D gene. Germline V CDR1 and CDR2: MNHEY, SMNVEV (reference sequence). The CDR3 loop spans 15 amino acids. Trimming left V 6 bases short and J 4 bases short, with 16 bases between.

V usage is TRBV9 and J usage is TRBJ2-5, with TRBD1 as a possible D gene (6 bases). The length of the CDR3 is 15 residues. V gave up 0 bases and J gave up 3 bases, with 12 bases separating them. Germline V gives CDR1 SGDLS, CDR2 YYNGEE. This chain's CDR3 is CASSVDGTYKETQYF. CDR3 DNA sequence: TGTGCCAGCAGCGTAGACGGGACATATAAAGAGACCCAGTACTTC.

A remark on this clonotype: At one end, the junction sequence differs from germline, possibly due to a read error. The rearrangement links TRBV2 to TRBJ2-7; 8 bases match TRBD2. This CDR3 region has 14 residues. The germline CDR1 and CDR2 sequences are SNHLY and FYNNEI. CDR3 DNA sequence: TGTGCCAGCGAAGAAGCGGGAGTCTCCCACGAGCAGTACTTC. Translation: CASEEAGVSHEQYF. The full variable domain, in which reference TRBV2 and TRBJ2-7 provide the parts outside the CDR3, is EPEVTQTPSHQVTQMGQEVILRCVPISNHLYFYWYRQILGQKVEFLVSFYNNEISEKSEIFDDQFSVERPDGSNFTLKIRSTKLEDSAMYFCASEEAGVSHEQYFGPGTRLTVT.

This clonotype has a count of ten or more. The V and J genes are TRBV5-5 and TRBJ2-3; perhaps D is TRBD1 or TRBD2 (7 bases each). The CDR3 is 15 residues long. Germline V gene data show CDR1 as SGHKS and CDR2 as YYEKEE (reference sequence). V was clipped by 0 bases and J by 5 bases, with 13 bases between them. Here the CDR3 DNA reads TGTGCCAGCAGCTTGGCAGGGGGGGTTGGAGATACGCAGTATTTT. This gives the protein CASSLAGGVGDTQYF.

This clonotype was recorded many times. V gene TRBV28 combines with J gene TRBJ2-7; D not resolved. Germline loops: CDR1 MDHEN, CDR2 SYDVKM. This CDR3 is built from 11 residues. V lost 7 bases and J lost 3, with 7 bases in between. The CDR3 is CASIGNYEQYF. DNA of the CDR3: TGTGCCAGCATAGGCAACTACGAGCAGTACTTC.

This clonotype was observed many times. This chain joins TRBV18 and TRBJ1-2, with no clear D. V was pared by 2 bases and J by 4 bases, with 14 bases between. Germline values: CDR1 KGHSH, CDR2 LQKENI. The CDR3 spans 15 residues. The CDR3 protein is CASSPVDRPTYGYTF. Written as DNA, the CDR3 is TGTGCCAGCTCACCAGTGGACCGACCCACCTATGGCTACACCTTC.

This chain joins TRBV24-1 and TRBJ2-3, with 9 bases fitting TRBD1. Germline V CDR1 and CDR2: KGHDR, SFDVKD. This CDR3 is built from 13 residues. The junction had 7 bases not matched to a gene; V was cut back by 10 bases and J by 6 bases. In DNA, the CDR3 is TGTGCCACAAGACAGGGGGATTACGATACGCAGTATTTT. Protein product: CATRQGDYDTQYF.

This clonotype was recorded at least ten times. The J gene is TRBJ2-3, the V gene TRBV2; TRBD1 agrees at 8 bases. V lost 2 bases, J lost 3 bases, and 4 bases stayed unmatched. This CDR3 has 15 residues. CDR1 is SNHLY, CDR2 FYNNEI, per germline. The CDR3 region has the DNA TGTGCCAGCAGTGAAAAAAGGACAGGGACAGATACGCAGTATTTT. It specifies CASSEKRTGTDTQYF.

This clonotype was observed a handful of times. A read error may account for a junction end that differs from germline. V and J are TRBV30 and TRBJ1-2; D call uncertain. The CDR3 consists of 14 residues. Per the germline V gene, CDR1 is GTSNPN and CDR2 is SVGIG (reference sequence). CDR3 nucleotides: TGTGCCTCGTTCCTATTAGGCTACCCCCATGGCTGCACCTTC. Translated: CASFLLGYPHGCTF.

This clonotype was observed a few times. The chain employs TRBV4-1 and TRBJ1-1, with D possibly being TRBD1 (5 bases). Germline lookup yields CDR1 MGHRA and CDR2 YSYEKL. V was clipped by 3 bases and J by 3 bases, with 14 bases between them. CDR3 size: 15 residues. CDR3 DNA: TGCGCCAGCAGCCAGGGCCGACAGAGGCACACTGAAGCTTTCTTT. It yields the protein CASSQGRQRHTEAFF.

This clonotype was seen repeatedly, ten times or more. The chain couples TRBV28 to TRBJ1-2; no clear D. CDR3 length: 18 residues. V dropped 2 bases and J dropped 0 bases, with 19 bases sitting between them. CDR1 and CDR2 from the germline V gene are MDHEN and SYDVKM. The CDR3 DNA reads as TGTGCCAGCAGTTTACCCCCCCCGAGAAGATTTCCTAACTATGGCTACACCTTC. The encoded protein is CASSLPPPRRFPNYGYTF.

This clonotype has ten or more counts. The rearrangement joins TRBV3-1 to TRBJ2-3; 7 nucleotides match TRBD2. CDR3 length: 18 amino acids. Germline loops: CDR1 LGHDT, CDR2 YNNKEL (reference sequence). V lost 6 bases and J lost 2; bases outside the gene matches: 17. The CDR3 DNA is TGTGCCAGCAGTCCCAGGCCCTTCGGGGGGACCTCCACAGATACGCAGTATTTT. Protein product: CASSPRPFGGTSTDTQYF.

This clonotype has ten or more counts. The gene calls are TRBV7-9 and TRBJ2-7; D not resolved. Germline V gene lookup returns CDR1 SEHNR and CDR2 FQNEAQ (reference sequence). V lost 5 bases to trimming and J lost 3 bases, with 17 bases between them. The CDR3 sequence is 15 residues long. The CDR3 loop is CASSPPDLVNYEQYF. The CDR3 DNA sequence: TGTGCCAGCAGCCCACCGGACCTGGTAAACTACGAGCAGTACTTC.

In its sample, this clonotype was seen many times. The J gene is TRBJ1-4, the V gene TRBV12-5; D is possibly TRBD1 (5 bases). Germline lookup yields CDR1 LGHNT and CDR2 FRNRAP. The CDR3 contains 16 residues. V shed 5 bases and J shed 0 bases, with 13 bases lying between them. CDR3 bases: TGTGCTAGTGGTCCGGGACGGCGCACAACTAATGAAAAACTGTTTTTT. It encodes CASGPGRRTTNEKLFF.

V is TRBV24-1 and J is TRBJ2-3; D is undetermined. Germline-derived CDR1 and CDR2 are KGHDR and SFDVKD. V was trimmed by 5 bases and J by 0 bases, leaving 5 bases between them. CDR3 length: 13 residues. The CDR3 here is CATSGGSTDTQYF. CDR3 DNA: TGTGCCACCAGTGGAGGCAGCACAGATACGCAGTATTTT.

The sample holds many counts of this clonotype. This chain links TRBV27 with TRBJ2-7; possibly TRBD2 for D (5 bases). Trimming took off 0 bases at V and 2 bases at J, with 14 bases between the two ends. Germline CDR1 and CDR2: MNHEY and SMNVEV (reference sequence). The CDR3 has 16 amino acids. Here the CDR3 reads CASSLSSSSPAYEQYF. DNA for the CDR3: TGTGCCAGCAGTTTATCCTCTAGCTCCCCCGCCTACGAGCAGTACTTC.

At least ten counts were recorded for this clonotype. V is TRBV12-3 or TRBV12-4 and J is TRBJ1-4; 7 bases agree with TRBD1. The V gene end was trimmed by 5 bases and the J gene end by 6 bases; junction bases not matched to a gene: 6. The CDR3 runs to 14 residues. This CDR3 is CASSPLGTDEKLFF. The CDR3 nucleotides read TGTGCCAGCAGTCCCCTTGGGACAGATGAAAAACTGTTTTTT.

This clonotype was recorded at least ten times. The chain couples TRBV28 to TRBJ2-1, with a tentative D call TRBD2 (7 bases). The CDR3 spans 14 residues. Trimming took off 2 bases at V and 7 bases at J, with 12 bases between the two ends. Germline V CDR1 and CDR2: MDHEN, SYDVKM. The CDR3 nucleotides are TGTGCCAGCAGTTTAGGGGGGGCGCAGAATGAGCAGTTCTTC. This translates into CASSLGGAQNEQFF.

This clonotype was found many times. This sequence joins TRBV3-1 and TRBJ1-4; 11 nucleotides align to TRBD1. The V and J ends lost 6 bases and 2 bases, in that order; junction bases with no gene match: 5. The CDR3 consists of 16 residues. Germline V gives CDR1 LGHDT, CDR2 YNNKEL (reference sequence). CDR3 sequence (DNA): TGTGCCAGCAGTCCGGGACAGGGGGGGACTAATGAAAAACTGTTTTTT. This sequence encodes CASSPGQGGTNEKLFF. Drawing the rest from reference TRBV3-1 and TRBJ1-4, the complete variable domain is DTAVSQTPKYLVTQMGNDKSIKCEQNLGHDTMYWYKQDSKKFLKIMFSYNNKELIINETVPNRFSPKSPDKAHLNLHINSLELGDSAVYFCASSPGQGGTNEKLFFGSGTQLSVL.

The CDR3 loop is CASSQGPPHSNQPQHF. CDR3 sequence (DNA): TGTGCCAGCTCACAAGGGCCACCCCATAGCAATCAGCCCCAGCATTTT. V usage is TRBV18 and J usage is TRBJ1-5; D is unresolved. Per the germline V gene, CDR1 is KGHSH and CDR2 is LQKENI. The CDR3 has 16 residues. Trimming pared 4 bases from V and 0 bases from J, leaving 13 bases between.

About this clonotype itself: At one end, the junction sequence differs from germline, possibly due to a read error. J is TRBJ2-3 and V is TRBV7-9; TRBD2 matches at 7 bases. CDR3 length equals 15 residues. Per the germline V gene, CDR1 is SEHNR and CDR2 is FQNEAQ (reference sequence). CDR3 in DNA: TGCGCCAGCAGCCACAGCGGGGACTCCACAGATACGCAGTATTTT. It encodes CASSHSGDSTDTQYF.

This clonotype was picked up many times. CDR3 sequence: CASSLNPGTGKPGYTF. DNA of the CDR3: TGTGCCAGCAGCCTCAACCCCGGGACAGGGAAACCTGGCTACACCTTC. J is TRBJ1-2 and V is TRBV7-6; TRBD1 matches 9 bases. The germline gives CDR1 SGHVS, CDR2 FNYEAQ. The CDR3 spans 16 residues. Trimming removed 5 bases from V and 7 bases from J; junction bases left unmatched: 14.

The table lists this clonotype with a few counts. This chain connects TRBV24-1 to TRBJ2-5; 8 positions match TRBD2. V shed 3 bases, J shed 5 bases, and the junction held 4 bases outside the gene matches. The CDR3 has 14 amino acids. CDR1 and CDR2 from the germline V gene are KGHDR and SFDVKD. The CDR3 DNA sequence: TGTGCCACCAGTGATCGGGGGGGCATGGAGACCCAGTACTTC. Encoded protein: CATSDRGGMETQYF.

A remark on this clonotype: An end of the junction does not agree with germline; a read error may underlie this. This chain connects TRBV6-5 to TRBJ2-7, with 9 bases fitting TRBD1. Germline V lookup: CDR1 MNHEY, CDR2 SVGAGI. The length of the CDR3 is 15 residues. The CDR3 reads CASSNSGTGFYEQYF. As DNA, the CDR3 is TGTGCCAGCAGTAACTCCGGGACAGGGTTCTACGAGCAGTACTTC.

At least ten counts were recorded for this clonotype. CDR3 nucleotides: TGTGCCAGCAGTTCCTATACAGGGAAGTACAATGAGCAGTTCTTC. It encodes CASSSYTGKYNEQFF. The chain combines TRBV28 with TRBJ2-1; D might be TRBD1 (6 bases). CDR1 and CDR2 from the germline V gene are MDHEN and SYDVKM. V dropped 4 bases and J dropped 4 bases, with 14 bases sitting between them. The CDR3 length is 15 residues.

The CDR3 coding sequence is TGTGCCAGCAGTGAAGGGGGACAGGGGGCCGACGAGCAGTACTTC. It codes for CASSEGGQGADEQYF. The chain has TRBV6-1 and TRBJ2-7, with 12 bases identical to TRBD1. Per germline, CDR1 MNHNS and CDR2 SASEGT. J was trimmed by 5 bases and V by 1 base; bases with no gene match: 3. The CDR3 runs 15 residues.

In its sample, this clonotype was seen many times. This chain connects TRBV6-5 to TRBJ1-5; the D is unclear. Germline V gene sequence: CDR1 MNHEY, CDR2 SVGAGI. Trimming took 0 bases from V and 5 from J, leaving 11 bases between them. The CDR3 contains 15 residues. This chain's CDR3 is CASSYSYSLYQPQHF. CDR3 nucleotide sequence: TGTGCCAGCAGTTACTCGTACAGTTTGTATCAGCCCCAGCATTTT.